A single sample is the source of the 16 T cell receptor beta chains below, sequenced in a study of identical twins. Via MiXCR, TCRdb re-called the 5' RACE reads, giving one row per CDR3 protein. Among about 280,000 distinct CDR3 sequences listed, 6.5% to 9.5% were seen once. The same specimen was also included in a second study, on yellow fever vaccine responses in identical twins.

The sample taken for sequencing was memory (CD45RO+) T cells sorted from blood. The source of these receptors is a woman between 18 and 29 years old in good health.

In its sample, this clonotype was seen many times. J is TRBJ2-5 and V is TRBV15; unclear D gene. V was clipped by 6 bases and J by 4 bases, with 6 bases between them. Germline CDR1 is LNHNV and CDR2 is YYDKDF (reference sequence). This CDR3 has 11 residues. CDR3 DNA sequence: TGTGCCACCAGAGAAGTAGAGACCCAGTACTTC. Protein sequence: CATREVETQYF. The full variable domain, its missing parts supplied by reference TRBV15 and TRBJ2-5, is DAMVIQNPRYQVTQFGKPVTLSCSQTLNHNVMYWYQQKSSQAPKLLFHYYDKDFNNEADTPDNFQSRRPNTSFCFLDIRSPGLGDTAMYLCATREVETQYFGPGTRLLVL.

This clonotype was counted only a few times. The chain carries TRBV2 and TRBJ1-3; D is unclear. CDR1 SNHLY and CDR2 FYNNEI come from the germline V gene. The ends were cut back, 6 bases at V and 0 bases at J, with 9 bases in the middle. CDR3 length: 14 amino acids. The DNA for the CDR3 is TGTGCCAGCAGGCCTCCAACCTCTGGAAACACCATATATTTT. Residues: CASRPPTSGNTIYF.

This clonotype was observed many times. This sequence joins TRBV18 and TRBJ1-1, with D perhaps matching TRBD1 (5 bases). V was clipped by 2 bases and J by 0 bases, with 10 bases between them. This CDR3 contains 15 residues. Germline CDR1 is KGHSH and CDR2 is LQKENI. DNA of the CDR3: TGTGCCAGCTCACCAAGGGCGGGGGTGAACACTGAAGCTTTCTTT. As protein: CASSPRAGVNTEAFF.

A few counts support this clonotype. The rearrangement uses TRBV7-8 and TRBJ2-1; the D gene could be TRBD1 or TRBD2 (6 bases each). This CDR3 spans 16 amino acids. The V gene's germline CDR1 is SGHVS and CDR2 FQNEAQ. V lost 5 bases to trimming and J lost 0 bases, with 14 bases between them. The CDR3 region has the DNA TGTGCCAGCAGCCCCTCGGGGGCAAGCTCCTACAATGAGCAGTTCTTC. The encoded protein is CASSPSGASSYNEQFF.

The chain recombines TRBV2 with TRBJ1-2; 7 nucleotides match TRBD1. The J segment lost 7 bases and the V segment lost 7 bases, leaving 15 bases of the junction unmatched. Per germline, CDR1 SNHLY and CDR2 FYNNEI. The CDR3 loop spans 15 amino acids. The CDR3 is CASNQGGAGMGGYTF. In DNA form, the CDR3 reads TGTGCCAGCAACCAAGGGGGCGCGGGCATGGGTGGCTACACCTTC.

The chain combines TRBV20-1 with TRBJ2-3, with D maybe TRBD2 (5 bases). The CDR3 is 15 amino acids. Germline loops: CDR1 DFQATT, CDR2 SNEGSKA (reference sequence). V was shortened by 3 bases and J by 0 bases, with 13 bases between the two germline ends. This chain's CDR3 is CSARGGFTSTDTQYF. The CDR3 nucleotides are TGCAGTGCTAGGGGCGGGTTCACTAGCACAGATACGCAGTATTTT.

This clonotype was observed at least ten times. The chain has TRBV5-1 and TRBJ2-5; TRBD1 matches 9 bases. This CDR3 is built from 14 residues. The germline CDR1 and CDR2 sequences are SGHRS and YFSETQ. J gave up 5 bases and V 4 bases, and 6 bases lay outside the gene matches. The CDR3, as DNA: TGCGCCAGCAGCCTCCGACAGGGGGTCGAGACCCAGTACTTC. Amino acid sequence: CASSLRQGVETQYF. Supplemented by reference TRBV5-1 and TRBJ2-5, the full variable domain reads KAGVTQTPRYLIKTRGQQVTLSCSPISGHRSVSWYQQTPGQGLQFLFEYFSETQRNKGNFPGRFSGRQFSNSRSEMNVSTLELGDSALYLCASSLRQGVETQYFGPGTRLLVL.

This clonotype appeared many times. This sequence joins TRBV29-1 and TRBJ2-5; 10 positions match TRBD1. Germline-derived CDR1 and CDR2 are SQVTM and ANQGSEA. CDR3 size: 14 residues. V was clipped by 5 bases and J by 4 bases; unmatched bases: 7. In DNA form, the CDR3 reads TGCAGCGTTTTCGGGGGGACAGGGGTAGAGACCCAGTACTTC. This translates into CSVFGGTGVETQYF.

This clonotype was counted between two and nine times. The CDR3 is CASSRGGPIYNEQFF. The CDR3, as DNA: TGTGCCAGCAGCCGTGGGGGGCCAATCTACAATGAGCAGTTCTTC. The rearrangement links TRBV11-2 to TRBJ2-1; either TRBD1 or TRBD2 may fit D (6 bases each). The V end was cut by 5 bases, the J end by 3 bases, with 14 bases between. The V gene's germline CDR1 is SGHAT and CDR2 FQNNGV. The CDR3 consists of 15 residues.

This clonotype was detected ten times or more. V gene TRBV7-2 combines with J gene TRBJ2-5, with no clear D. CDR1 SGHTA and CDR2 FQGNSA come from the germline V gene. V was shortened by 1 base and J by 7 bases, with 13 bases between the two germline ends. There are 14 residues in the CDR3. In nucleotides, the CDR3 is TGTGCCAGCAGCTTAGAATGGGAAATCGGGACCCAGTACTTC. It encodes CASSLEWEIGTQYF.

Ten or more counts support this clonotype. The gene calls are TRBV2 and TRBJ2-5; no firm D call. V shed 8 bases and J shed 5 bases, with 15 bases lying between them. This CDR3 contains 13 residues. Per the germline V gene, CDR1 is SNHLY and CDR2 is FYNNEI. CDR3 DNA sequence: TGTGCCAGCCTCAGCAGTTTTCAGGAGACCCAGTACTTC. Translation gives CASLSSFQETQYF.

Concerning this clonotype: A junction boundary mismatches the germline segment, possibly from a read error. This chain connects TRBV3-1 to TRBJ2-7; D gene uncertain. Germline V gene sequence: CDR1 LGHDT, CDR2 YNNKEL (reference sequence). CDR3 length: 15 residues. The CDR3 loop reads CASSQDPPVSHEQYF. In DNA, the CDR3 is TGTGCCAGCAGCCAAGATCCGCCCGTCTCCCACGAGCAGTACTTC.

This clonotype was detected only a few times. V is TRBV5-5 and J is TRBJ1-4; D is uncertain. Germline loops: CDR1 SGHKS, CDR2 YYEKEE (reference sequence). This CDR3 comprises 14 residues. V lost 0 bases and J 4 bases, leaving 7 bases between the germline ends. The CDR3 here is CASSLALRNEKLFF. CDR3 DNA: TGTGCCAGCAGCTTGGCCCTCCGTAATGAAAAACTGTTTTTT.

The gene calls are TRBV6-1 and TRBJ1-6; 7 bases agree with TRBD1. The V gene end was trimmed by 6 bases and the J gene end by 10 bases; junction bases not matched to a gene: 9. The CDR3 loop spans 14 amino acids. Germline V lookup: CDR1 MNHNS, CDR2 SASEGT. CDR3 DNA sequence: TGTGCCAGCAGCCGTGGACAGGAATACTCACCCCTCCACTTT. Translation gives CASSRGQEYSPLHF.

The CDR3 region is CASSSRGGMAFTDTQYF. Here the CDR3 DNA reads TGTGCCAGCAGTTCCCGGGGGGGCATGGCATTCACAGATACGCAGTATTTT. The V and J genes are TRBV28 and TRBJ2-3, with 8 bases aligning to TRBD2. The junction had 11 bases not matched to a gene; V was cut back by 4 bases and J by 2 bases. This CDR3 spans 17 amino acids. The germline CDR1 and CDR2 sequences are MDHEN and SYDVKM.

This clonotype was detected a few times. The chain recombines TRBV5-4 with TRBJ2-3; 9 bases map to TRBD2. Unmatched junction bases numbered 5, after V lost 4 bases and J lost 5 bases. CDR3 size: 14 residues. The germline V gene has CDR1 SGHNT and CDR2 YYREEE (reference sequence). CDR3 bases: TGTGCCAGCAGCCCCGCGGGGGGGAAAGATACGCAGTATTTT. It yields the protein CASSPAGGKDTQYF. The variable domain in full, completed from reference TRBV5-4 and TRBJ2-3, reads ETGVTQSPTHLIKTRGQQVTLRCSSQSGHNTVSWYQQALGQGPQFIFQYYREEENGRGNFPPRFSGLQFPNYSSELNVNALELDDSALYLCASSPAGGKDTQYFGPGTRLTVL.